This TCR beta chain comes out of a study of cytomegalovirus exposure and HLA in healthy donors. Germline CDR1 is SEHNR and CDR2 is FQNEAQ (reference sequence). Trimming stripped 5 bases from V and 12 bases from J, with 10 bases between. The CDR3 contains 11 residues. PCR used 60 Vbeta primers and 13 Jbeta primers. Measured with immunoSEQ multiplex PCR; TCRdb has only the in-frame clones, and not every one. This sample's clone table lists under 200,000 clones. A word on this clone: Its antigen is unidentified.

General study points: Cytomegalovirus association was assigned to more than 150 TCR beta chains. Most subjects had HLA-A and HLA-B alleles reportedly predicted accurately by TCR beta sequences. Later analysis suggested links between common viral pathogens and several top significant clusters.

The genes are TRBV7-9 and TRBJ1-4; D not resolved. The receptor was isolated from a man aged 30 to 39 in good health and CMV-seronegative. The sequencing sample was made of PBMCs. CDR3 in DNA: TGTGCCAGCAGCCCCCTTGAGGAACTGTTTTTT. Its protein product is CASSPLEELFF.